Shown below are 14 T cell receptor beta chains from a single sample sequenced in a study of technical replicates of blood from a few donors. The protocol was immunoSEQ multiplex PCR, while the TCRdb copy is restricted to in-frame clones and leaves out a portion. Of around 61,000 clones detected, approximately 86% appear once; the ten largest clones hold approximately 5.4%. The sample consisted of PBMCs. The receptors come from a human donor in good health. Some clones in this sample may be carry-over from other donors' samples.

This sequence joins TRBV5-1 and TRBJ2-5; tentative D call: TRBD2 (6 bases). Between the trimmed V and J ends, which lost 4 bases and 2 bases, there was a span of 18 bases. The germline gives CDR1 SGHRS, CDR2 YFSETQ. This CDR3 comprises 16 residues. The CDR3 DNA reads TGCGCCAGCAGCCCGGGCGGGGCAGTCTTTCAAGAGACCCAGTACTTC. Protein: CASSPGGAVFQETQYF. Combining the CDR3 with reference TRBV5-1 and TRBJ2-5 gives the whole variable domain KAGVTQTPRYLIKTRGQQVTLSCSPISGHRSVSWYQQTPGQGLQFLFEYFSETQRNKGNFPGRFSGRQFSNSRSEMNVSTLELGDSALYLCASSPGGAVFQETQYFGPGTRLLVL.

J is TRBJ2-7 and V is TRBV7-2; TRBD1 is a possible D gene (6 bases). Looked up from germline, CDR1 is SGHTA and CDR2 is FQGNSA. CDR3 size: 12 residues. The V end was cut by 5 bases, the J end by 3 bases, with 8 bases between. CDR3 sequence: CASSTDSYEQYF. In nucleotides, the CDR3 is TGTGCCAGCAGCACGGACAGCTACGAGCAGTACTTC. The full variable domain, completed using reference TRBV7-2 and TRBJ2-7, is GAGVSQSPSNKVTEKGKDVELRCDPISGHTALYWYRQSLGQGLEFLIYFQGNSAPDKSGLPSDRFSAERTGGSVSTLTIQRTQQEDSAVYLCASSTDSYEQYFGPGTRLTVT.

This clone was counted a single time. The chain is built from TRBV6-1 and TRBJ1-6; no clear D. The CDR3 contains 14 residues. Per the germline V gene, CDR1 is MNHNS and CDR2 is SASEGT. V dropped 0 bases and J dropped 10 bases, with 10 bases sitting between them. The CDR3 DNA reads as TGTGCCAGCAGTGAAGCGCTCTCCAGATCACCCCTCCACTTT. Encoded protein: CASSEALSRSPLHF.

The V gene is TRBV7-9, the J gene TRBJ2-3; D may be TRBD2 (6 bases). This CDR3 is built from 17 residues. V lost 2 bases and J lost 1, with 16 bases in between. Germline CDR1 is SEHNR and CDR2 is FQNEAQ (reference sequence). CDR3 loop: CASSLNFGGARTDTQYF. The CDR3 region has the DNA TGTGCCAGCAGCTTAAATTTCGGCGGGGCGCGCACAGATACGCAGTATTTT. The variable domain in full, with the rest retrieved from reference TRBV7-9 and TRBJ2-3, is DTGVSQNPRHKITKRGQNVTFRCDPISEHNRLYWYRQTLGQGPEFLTYFQNEAQLEKSRLLSDRFSAERPKGSFSTLEIQRTEQGDSAMYLCASSLNFGGARTDTQYFGPGTRLTVL.

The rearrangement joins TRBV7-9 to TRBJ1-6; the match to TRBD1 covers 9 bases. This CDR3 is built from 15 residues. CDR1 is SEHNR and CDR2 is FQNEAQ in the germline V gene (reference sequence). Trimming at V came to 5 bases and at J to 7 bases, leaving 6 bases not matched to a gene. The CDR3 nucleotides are TGTGCCAGCAGCCCAACCGGGACAGGGAATTCACCCCTCCACTTT. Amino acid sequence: CASSPTGTGNSPLHF.

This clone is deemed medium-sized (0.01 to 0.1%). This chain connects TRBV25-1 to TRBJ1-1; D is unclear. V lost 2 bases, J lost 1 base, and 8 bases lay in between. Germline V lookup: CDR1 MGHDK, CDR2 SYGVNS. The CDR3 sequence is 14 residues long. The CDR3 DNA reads TGTGCCAGCAGTGAAGGGCACGAGAACACTGAAGCTTTCTTT. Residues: CASSEGHENTEAFF.

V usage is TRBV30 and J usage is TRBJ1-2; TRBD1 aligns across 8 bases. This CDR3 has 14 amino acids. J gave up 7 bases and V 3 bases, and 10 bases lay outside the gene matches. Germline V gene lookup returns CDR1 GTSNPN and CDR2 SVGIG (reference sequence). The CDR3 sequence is CAWSVTLRGPGYTF. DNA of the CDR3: TGTGCCTGGAGCGTGACCCTCAGGGGGCCTGGCTACACCTTC.

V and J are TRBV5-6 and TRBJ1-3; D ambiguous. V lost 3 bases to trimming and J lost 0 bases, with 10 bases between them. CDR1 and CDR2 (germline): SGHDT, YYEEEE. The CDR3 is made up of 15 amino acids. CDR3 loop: CASSYDSHSGNTIYF. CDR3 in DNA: TGTGCCAGCAGCTATGACTCTCACTCTGGAAACACCATATATTTT.

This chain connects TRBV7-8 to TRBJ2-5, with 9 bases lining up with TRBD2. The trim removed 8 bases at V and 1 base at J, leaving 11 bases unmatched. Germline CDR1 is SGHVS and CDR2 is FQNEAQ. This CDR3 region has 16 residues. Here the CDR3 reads CASALPGLAAQETQYF. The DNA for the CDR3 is TGTGCCAGCGCATTACCGGGACTAGCAGCCCAAGAGACCCAGTACTTC.

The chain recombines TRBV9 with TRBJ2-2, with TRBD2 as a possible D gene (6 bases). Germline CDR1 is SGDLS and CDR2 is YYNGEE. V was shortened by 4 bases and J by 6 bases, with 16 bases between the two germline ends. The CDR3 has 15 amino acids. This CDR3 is CASSSAGGYAGELFF. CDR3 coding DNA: TGTGCCAGCAGCTCAGCCGGGGGTTATGCCGGGGAGCTGTTTTTT.

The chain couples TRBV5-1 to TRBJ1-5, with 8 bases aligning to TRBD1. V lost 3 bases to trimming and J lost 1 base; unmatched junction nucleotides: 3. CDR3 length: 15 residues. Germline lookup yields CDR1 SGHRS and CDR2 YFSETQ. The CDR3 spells CASSSGQVSNQPQHF. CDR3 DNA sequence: TGCGCCAGCAGCTCGGGACAGGTGAGCAATCAGCCCCAGCATTTT.

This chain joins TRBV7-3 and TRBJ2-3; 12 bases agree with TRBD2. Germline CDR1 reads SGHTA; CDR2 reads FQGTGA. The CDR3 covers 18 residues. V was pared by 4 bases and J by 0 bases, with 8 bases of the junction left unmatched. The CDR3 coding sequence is TGTGCCAGCAGCTCACTAGCGGGGGGCCTAACTAGCACAGATACGCAGTATTTT. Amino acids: CASSSLAGGLTSTDTQYF.

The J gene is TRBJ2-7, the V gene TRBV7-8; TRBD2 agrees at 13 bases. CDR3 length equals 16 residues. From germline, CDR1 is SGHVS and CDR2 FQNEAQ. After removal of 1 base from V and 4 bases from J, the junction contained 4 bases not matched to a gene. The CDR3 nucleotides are TGTGCCAGCAGCTTAGGGGGGACTAGCGGGGTGTACGAGCAGTACTTC. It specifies CASSLGGTSGVYEQYF.

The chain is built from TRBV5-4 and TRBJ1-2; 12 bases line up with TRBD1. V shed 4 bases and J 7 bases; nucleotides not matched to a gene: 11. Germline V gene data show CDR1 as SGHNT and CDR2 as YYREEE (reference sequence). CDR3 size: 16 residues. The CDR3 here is CASSPGQGAIGRGYTF. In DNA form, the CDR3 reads TGTGCCAGCAGCCCGGGACAGGGGGCAATCGGACGTGGCTACACCTTC.